This note documents a single T cell receptor beta chain sequence. As yet, its antigen is unknown. The sample comes from a study of memory CD4+ T cells and cytomegalovirus serostatus. The sort gate was single viable CD3+CD4+CD8-CD45RO+ cells for memory CD4+ T cells. Per the authors' pipeline: After removing out-of-frame reads, 2 million to 2.5 million distinct TCRbeta sequences remained. Sequencing was performed with immunoSEQ multiplex PCR; in TCRdb, only in-frame clones are kept and a portion is missing. The D gene and trimming were derived from the DNA, and the V and J assignments and clone size from that table. The table lists approximately 56,000 clones, about four fifths of them singletons. Broader study findings: CD4+ memory repertoires contained about two fifths of the roughly 160 reported CMV TCRbeta sequences.

The clonotype originates from an adult in good health and CMV-seronegative. The material sequenced was memory CD4+ T cells from blood.

The CDR3 coding sequence is TGTGCCACCAGTGTCGGGACAAACCCTAACTATGGCTACACCTTC. Its translation is CATSVGTNPNYGYTF. The chain joins TRBV15 to TRBJ1-2, with D possibly TRBD1 on 6 matching bases. This CDR3 comprises 15 residues. Germline CDR1 is LNHNV and CDR2 is YYDKDF (reference sequence). V dropped 6 bases and J dropped 0 bases, with 14 bases sitting between them.